Listed below are T cell receptor beta chains from one sample, sequenced in a study of cytomegalovirus exposure and HLA in healthy donors. The protocol was immunoSEQ multiplex PCR, while the TCRdb copy is restricted to in-frame clones and leaves out a portion. The sample shows around 200,000 clones, 80% to 90% of them seen only once. Sequenced input: PBMCs. These receptor sequences come from a girl aged 2 to 10 in good health and CMV-seropositive. CDR3s include the opening cysteine and the closing phenylalanine or tryptophan. Each record gives: clone size, V gene, J gene, D gene, CDR3 DNA, CDR3 protein. The D gene is left open where the match is weak. Not all rows give a size; the values are once, few, many and, for expanded clones, a class.

-	TRBV7-9	TRBJ1-3	-	TGTGCCAGCAGCTTCGACAGCCTTGGAAACACCATATATTTT	CASSFDSLGNTIYF
-	TRBV7-2	TRBJ2-3	TRBD2	TGTGCCAGCTCCCGAAGCGGGGGGGCGGTAGATACGCAGTATTTT	CASSRSGGAVDTQYF
-	TRBV7-9	TRBJ1-2	TRBD1	TGTGCCAGCAGCCCCTACCGTACTCTGACAGGGTATGGCTACACCTTC	CASSPYRTLTGYGYTF
-	TRBV30	TRBJ1-5	-	TGTGCCTGGAGTGTCCCACGACTAAATCAGCCCCAGCATTTT	CAWSVPRLNQPQHF
-	TRBV11-3	TRBJ1-1	TRBD1	TGTGCCAGCAGCCCCCAGGGGGATAACACTGAAGCTTTCTTT	CASSPQGDNTEAFF
-	TRBV2	TRBJ2-7	-	TGTGCCAGCGGTCGTGAGCGTTACGAGCAGTACTTC	CASGRERYEQYF
-	TRBV4-2	TRBJ1-4	TRBD1	TGTGCCAGCAGTAGCTCCGGGACAGGGGGAACTAATGAAAAACTGTTTTTT	CASSSSGTGGTNEKLFF
-	TRBV9	TRBJ2-1	-	TGTGCCAGCAGCGTAGCCCCCTCGCGGAGGAGCTCCTACAATGAGCAGTTCTTC	CASSVAPSRRSSYNEQFF
few	TRBV7-3	TRBJ2-2	-	TGTGCCAGCAGCTTATTGGGGCCCGGGGAGCTGTTTTTT	CASSLLGPGELFF
-	TRBV4-1	TRBJ2-3	-	TGCGCCAGCAGCCAAGATCCACGGGGAGATACGCAGTATTTT	CASSQDPRGDTQYF
-	TRBV18	TRBJ2-7	TRBD1	TGTGCCAGCTCCCAGGACAGGGTTGAAGGAGCCTACGAGCAGTACTTC	CASSQDRVEGAYEQYF
-	TRBV19	TRBJ2-3	-	TGTGCCAGTAGTACCCGGACTTCCACTAGCACAGATACGCAGTATTTT	CASSTRTSTSTDTQYF